This T cell receptor (beta chain) originates from a study of identical twins. This clonotype was observed at least ten times. Its antigen is currently unknown. Between the trimmed V and J ends, which lost 0 bases and 2 bases, there was a span of 8 bases. From germline, CDR1 is SGHRS and CDR2 YFSETQ. The CDR3 runs to 14 residues. Study results and limitations: The study drew conclusions from cross-sectional statistical analysis, not from following the same donors. Researchers reported excess low generation probability among twin-shared out-of-frame alpha sequences.

Each donor (without exception) was a healthy Caucasian. TCRdb processed the 5' RACE reads anew with MiXCR; each CDR3 protein has one entry. The table includes under 1 million distinct CDR3 sequences, 12% detected once. These data were likewise used in another study, on yellow fever vaccine responses in identical twins. From that study: Twins showed a vaccine T cell response that reportedly seemed partly convergent, partly personalized.

The sequence was collected from a woman between 18 and 30 years old in good health. The chain recombines TRBV5-1 with TRBJ2-5; D gene unclear. Sequencing was done on a sample of PBMCs. The CDR3 protein is CASSLGTNQETQYF. The CDR3 DNA is TGCGCCAGCAGCTTGGGTACAAATCAAGAGACCCAGTACTTC. The variable domain in full, with the rest retrieved from reference TRBV5-1 and TRBJ2-5, is KAGVTQTPRYLIKTRGQQVTLSCSPISGHRSVSWYQQTPGQGLQFLFEYFSETQRNKGNFPGRFSGRQFSNSRSEMNVSTLELGDSALYLCASSLGTNQETQYFGPGTRLLVL.